Following are 2 T cell receptor beta chains from one sample sequenced in a study of blood T cell repertoires in COVID-19. The data were produced by immunoSEQ multiplex PCR, yet TCRdb's version contains in-frame clones alone and is incomplete. Among 90,000 to 100,000 clones listed, 80% to 85% were seen once. Sample: peripheral blood. Source of these receptors: a man aged 70-80 years with active or convalescent COVID-19.

This chain uses TRBV7-6 with TRBJ2-5; 10 nucleotides agree with TRBD1. V was pared by 8 bases and J by 5 bases, with 5 bases of the junction left unmatched. The CDR3 has 13 residues. Germline V gives CDR1 SGHVS, CDR2 FNYEAQ. The CDR3: CASRDRGPETQYF. In DNA form, the CDR3 reads TGTGCCAGCCGAGACAGGGGGCCGGAGACCCAGTACTTC.

The V and J genes are TRBV6-5 and TRBJ2-2; maybe TRBD2 (6 bases). This CDR3 is built from 14 residues. The germline V and J ends were trimmed by 9 bases and 4 bases, with 15 bases remaining between them. Germline V lookup: CDR1 MNHEY, CDR2 SVGAGI. In DNA, the CDR3 is TGTGCCAGTTACTGGAGGGGAGGCACCGGGGAGCTGTTTTTT. Its protein is CASYWRGGTGELFF.